Reported below is one T cell receptor beta chain. Its antigen is currently not known. The junction departs from germline at one end; a sequencing error may be responsible. This record comes from a study of blood T cells in healthy people across ages (dated by TCRdb to about 2015). For the study in its entirety: In model experiments, roughly one uniquely barcoded TCR beta cDNA molecule per two T cells was captured by template switching. Two additional independent replicas of 1 million unique cDNA reads from the same blood draw were analyzed for two donors (one aged 18 to 30 and one aged 80 or older). Donors were grouped into four age groups: young (average roughly 17 years), middle-aged (over 35), aged (about 59) and long-lived (about 89). Age-related changes in TCR beta repertoire diversity were measured in the study by deep sequencing normalized with unique cDNA molecular identifiers. General conclusions and limits of the study: The CMV infection status of donors was not known, potentially confounding age-related changes in expanded clonotypes. As age increased, observed TCR beta diversity per million T cells dropped in a roughly linear way, and a significant reduction was already evident by age 40. There was a strong correlation between observed TCR beta diversity and the percentage of naive T cells measured by flow cytometry. Bulk unsorted PBMC profiling prevented conclusive comparison of naive and antigen-experienced compartments. Estimates of total diversity based on one million sequenced T cells were regarded as lower bounds and as underestimates. Compared with the aged group, the long-lived group had more naive CD4+ T cells, fewer expanded clones and increased TCR diversity, suggesting age selection.

Library creation used 5' RACE. Sequenced using an Illumina HiSeq 2500. A second roughly 6 to 11 cycle PCR used a sample-barcoded 5' primer and a J-beta primer mix. A unique molecular identifier was introduced onto each TCR beta cDNA molecule by a template-switch 5' adaptor carrying 12 random nucleotides. Each sample yielded at least 2.5 million CDR3-containing paired-end reads. First-strand cDNA synthesis was performed from all RNA using the Mint cDNA synthesis kit, with priming by a TRBC-specific oligonucleotide. All cDNA was treated with uracil-DNA glycosylase and then went through a first 18-cycle PCR with the universal primers M1SS and BC2_uni_R. On the study's bioinformatics: For normalization, 1 million high-quality reads were randomly selected from each sample, with every read carrying a distinct molecular identifier. Instead of being binned into consensus sequences, reads that shared molecular identifiers were thrown out. MiTCR, set to a Q25 quality threshold and the strictest error-elimination algorithm, was used for CDR3 identification, clonotype clustering and error correction. A nonparametric unseen species model with Euler transformation was used to estimate a lower bound on total TCR beta diversity. The public reads were reanalyzed by TCRdb: fastp trimming at Q25, MiXCR alignment, in-frame beta chains only. Identical CDR3 proteins give one entry, which carries the most common genes and DNA. What appears here as the V and J calls and clone size reflects TCRdb's work, not the paper's. The table for this sample lists roughly 1 million distinct CDR3 sequences; less than 25% of them were counted only once. The leading ten clones occupy approximately 0.75% of the sample.

Taken from cysteine to phenylalanine, the CDR3 has 16 residues. Of all the DNA, just the CDR3 is kept, 48 bases in frame from base 1. As encoded in the germline V gene, CDR1 is MGHRA while CDR2 is YSYEKL. Systemically healthy Caucasian individuals from Russia, about 38 in total and aged roughly 6 to 100 years, were included as donors. Each donor gave 8 to 10 milliliters of peripheral blood, drawn into EDTA-treated Vacutainer tubes. PBMCs were isolated by Ficoll-Paque density-gradient centrifugation, with at least 6 million obtained per sample. Total RNA, at least 6 micrograms per sample, was extracted from PBMCs with Trizol reagent. For every donor, an aliquot of PBMCs went through flow cytometry to measure the percentages of naive CD45RAhigh/CD27high T cells. These data were also filed under a second study, of T cells of mothers and their children. That second report states: The donors were nine systemically healthy Caucasian individuals, made up of three mothers and their six children. cDNA synthesis consumed the entire amount of extracted RNA, loaded at about 1.5 ug RNA in each 15 ul reaction. In the second PCR, the M1S primer introduced both the sample barcodes and 2-4 random nucleotides. Each mother yielded over 10 million TCR beta CDR3 reads and each child 2.5 million to 3 million reads. TCR recombination output is similarly shaped by thymic selection in related and unrelated pairs, with a minor effect exerted by inherited differences. Related mother-child pairs always showed normalized repertoire overlap that was slightly higher than in unrelated mother-child pairs, though the difference was never significant. No persistent microchimeric T cell clones were found, with a detection sensitivity of approximately 100 clones per million clonotypes. The study used deep NGS to compare TCR beta repertoires of mothers and children, seeking features distinguishing related mother-child pairs from unrelated individuals. Mothers averaged about 40 +/- 4 years of age and children averaged about 12 +/- 4 years. After adapter ligation was performed with NEBNext reagents, the libraries were sequenced on an Illumina HiSeq 2000 with 100+100 nt paired-end reads. To avoid cross-contamination, the mother libraries and the child libraries were prepared a month apart and sequenced in separate runs. Between about 500,000 and 2,100,000 distinct TCR beta clonotypes were identified per donor. Naive TCR beta clonotypes were estimated from low-frequency clonotypes matched to each donor's FACS-determined naive share, without sorting.

The sequencing sample was made of blood. The chain is encoded by TRBV4-1 joined to TRBJ2-2; the D gene is perhaps TRBD1, from 6 matching bases. This clonotype was sampled from a girl aged 2 to 10 in good health. The CDR3 reads CASSQETGTSTGELFF. The DNA sequence is TGCGCCAGCAGCCAAGAGACAGGTACTTCGACCGGAGAGCTGTTTTTT.